This TCR beta chain stems from a study of response to subunit inactivated influenza vaccine. This clonotype has only a few counts. From germline, CDR1 is LNHNV and CDR2 YYDKDF (reference sequence). The V end lost 0 bases, the J end lost 1 base, and 9 bases lay between the germline ends. CDR3 length equals 16 residues. TCRdb passed the RT-PCR reads through MiXCR, listing each CDR3 protein once. The profile covers under 950,000 distinct CDR3 sequences, with over 20% appearing a single time and approximately 10% taken by the ten largest. The sequenced sample was PBMCs from blood, obtained roughly 5 days after vaccination. The chain links TRBV15 to TRBJ1-4; TRBD1 might be the D (6 bases). This TCR was sampled from a man aged 45-65 years who received an inactivated influenza vaccine. CDR3 nucleotide sequence: TGTGCCACCAGCAGAGATAAGACAGGAACTAATGAAAAACTGTTTTTT. It yields the protein CATSRDKTGTNEKLFF.